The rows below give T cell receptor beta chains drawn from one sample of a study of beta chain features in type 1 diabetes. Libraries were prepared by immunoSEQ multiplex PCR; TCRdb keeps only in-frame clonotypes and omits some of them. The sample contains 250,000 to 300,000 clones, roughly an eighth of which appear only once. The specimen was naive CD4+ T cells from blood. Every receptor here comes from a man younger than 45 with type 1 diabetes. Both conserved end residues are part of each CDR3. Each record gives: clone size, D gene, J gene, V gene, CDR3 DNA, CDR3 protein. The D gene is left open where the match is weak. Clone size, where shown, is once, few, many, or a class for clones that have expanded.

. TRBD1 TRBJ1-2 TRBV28 TGTGCCAGCAGACCGGGACAGGAGTATGGCTACACCTTC CASRPGQEYGYTF
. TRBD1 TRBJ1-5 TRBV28 TGTGCCAGCAGTGTAAGGCGACAGGGCAAGGCCCAGCATTTT CASSVRRQGKAQHF
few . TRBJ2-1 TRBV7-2 TGTGCCAGCAGCTTAGAAACCCCGGGAGTTTCCGATGAGCAGTTCTTC CASSLETPGVSDEQFF
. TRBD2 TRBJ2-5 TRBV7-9 TGTGCCAGCAGCCCACACCGGACTAGCGAGAAGACCCAGTACTTC CASSPHRTSEKTQYF
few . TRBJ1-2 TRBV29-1 TGCAGCGCTAGGGACACAGGTGGCTACACCTTC CSARDTGGYTF
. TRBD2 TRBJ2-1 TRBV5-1 TGCGCCAGCAGGACTAGCGGGATAGGGGTGAGGCCTATCTACAATGAGCAGTTCTTC CASRTSGIGVRPIYNEQFF
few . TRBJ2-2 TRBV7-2 TGTGCCAGCAGTTTCGAAATCGGGTTCACCGGGGAGCTGTTTTTT CASSFEIGFTGELFF
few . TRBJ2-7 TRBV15 TGTGCCACCAGCAGAGATTCTAGTGTGGCCTACGAGCAGTACTTC CATSRDSSVAYEQYF
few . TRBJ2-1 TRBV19 TGTGCCAGTGCCGGGAACTCGTACAATGAGCAGTTCTTC CASAGNSYNEQFF
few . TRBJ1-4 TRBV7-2 TGTGCCAGCAGCTGGACGCAGGGGAATGAAAAACTGTTTTTT CASSWTQGNEKLFF
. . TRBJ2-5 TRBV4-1 TGCGCCAGCAGCCAGGGACTCCCGGAGACCCAGTACTTC CASSQGLPETQYF
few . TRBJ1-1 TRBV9 TGTGCCAGCAGCGTAGCTAGCCTGGGAACTGAAGCTTTCTTT CASSVASLGTEAFF
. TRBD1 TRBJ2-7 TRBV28 TGTGCCAGCAGTATCCCCCGGGACAGATACGAGCAGTACTTC CASSIPRDRYEQYF
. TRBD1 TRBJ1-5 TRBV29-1 TGCAGCTCTCTTTCGGGACAGGGGTTGGAGAGCAATCAGCCCCAGCATTTT CSSLSGQGLESNQPQHF
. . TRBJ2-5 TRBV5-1 TGCGCCAGCAGCGGCTCAGTCCAAGAGACCCAGTACTTC CASSGSVQETQYF